The 16 T cell receptor beta chains listed next were all sequenced from one sample in a study of blood T cell repertoires in COVID-19. Sequenced by immunoSEQ multiplex PCR; TCRdb stores in-frame clones only, minus some. The repertoire holds 300,000 to 350,000 clones, 70% to 90% seen once, with 1.5% to 2% in the top ten. What was sequenced was peripheral blood. All receptors come from a woman in her twenties or thirties with COVID-19, enrolled during active disease.

In nucleotides, the CDR3 is TGTGCCAGCAGCTTCCAGGAGGGCACTGAAGCTTTCTTT. Translating gives CASSFQEGTEAFF. This chain uses TRBV7-9 with TRBJ1-1, with D unresolved. Germline-derived CDR1 and CDR2 are SEHNR and FQNEAQ (reference sequence). The ends were cut back, 3 bases at V and 4 bases at J, with 9 bases in the middle. The CDR3 sequence is 13 residues long.

CDR3 nucleotide sequence: TGTGCCACCTCCCAGGTGGATCGGGAGACCCAGTACTTC. This sequence encodes CATSQVDRETQYF. The chain couples TRBV24-1 to TRBJ2-5; D is undetermined. Looked up from germline, CDR1 is KGHDR and CDR2 is SFDVKD. With 9 bases removed from V and 5 bases from J, the gap between germline ends came to 15 bases. The CDR3 extends over 13 amino acids.

The chain combines TRBV19 with TRBJ1-2, with TRBD1 as a possible D gene (6 bases). The length of the CDR3 is 15 residues. With 5 bases removed from V and 8 bases from J, the gap between germline ends came to 21 bases. Germline V gene data show CDR1 as LNHDA and CDR2 as SQIVND (reference sequence). The CDR3 sequence: CASSPSETGYGGYTF. The CDR3 DNA reads TGTGCCAGTAGTCCCAGCGAAACAGGGTATGGGGGCTACACCTTC.

The genes are TRBV5-5 and TRBJ1-2; 7 nucleotides line up with TRBD1. Germline CDR1 reads SGHKS; CDR2 reads YYEKEE (reference sequence). J gave up 1 base and V 7 bases, and 4 bases lay outside the gene matches. The length of the CDR3 is 13 residues. The CDR3 DNA sequence: TGTGCCAGCGCCGGGGACAGTAACTATGGCTACACCTTC. Translating it yields CASAGDSNYGYTF.

The chain is built from TRBV6-5 and TRBJ1-6, with 9 bases lining up with TRBD1. V gave up 6 bases and J gave up 10 bases; unmatched junction bases: 4. This CDR3 contains 13 residues. Germline CDR1 MNHEY, CDR2 SVGAGI. The CDR3 nucleotides are TGTGCCAGCAGCCGGACAGGGGAATCACCCCTCCACTTT. Protein product: CASSRTGESPLHF.

The chain recombines TRBV7-9 with TRBJ2-3; 7 bases fit TRBD1. Germline lookup yields CDR1 SEHNR and CDR2 FQNEAQ (reference sequence). The CDR3 extends over 17 amino acids. The V and J ends lost 4 bases and 0 bases, in that order; junction bases with no gene match: 10. The DNA of the CDR3 is TGTGCCAGCAGCTCGAGGGGGCCTCGGACTAGCACAGATACGCAGTATTTT. It encodes CASSSRGPRTSTDTQYF.

J is TRBJ2-3 and V is TRBV4-1; 12 bases line up with TRBD2. The V segment lost 4 bases and the J segment 2 bases; nucleotides outside the gene matches: 7. The CDR3 is made up of 17 amino acids. The germline V gene has CDR1 MGHRA and CDR2 YSYEKL. This CDR3 reads CASSRIGLAGSTDTQYF. The CDR3 DNA is TGCGCCAGCAGCCGCATTGGACTAGCGGGGTCCACAGATACGCAGTATTTT.

The chain has TRBV19 and TRBJ1-2, with TRBD1 matching 7 bases. The V gene's germline CDR1 is LNHDA and CDR2 SQIVND (reference sequence). This CDR3 has 13 amino acids. J lost 5 bases, V lost 4 bases, and 4 bases had no gene match. The CDR3 sequence is CASSTGQTYGYTF. CDR3 in DNA: TGTGCCAGTAGTACGGGACAGACTTATGGCTACACCTTC.

In the case of this clone: Other DNA sequences from this sample encode an identical CDR3 as well. The chain joins TRBV7-2 to TRBJ2-5; D is possibly TRBD1 (6 bases). Germline V lookup: CDR1 SGHTA, CDR2 FQGNSA. Trimming pared 1 base from V and 5 bases from J, leaving 8 bases between. There are 13 residues in the CDR3. Here the CDR3 DNA reads TGTGCCAGCAGCTTAGGGGGGCTTGAGACCCAGTACTTC. The encoded protein is CASSLGGLETQYF.

The chain carries TRBV5-4 and TRBJ1-4; tentative D call: TRBD1 (5 bases). The CDR3 covers 15 residues. Trimming shortened V by 1 base and J by 8 bases, and 15 bases separated the two germline ends. Germline V gene data show CDR1 as SGHNT and CDR2 as YYREEE (reference sequence). As DNA, the CDR3 is TGTGCCAGCAGCTTGTCCCCAGGGATTCCAGAAAAACTGTTTTTT. It translates to CASSLSPGIPEKLFF.

The sample holds one count of this clone. The J gene is TRBJ1-4, the V gene TRBV21-1. TRBV21-1 is a listed pseudogene. This CDR3 is 14 amino acids long. The CDR3 DNA is TGTGCCAGCAGCATCGGTGCAACTAATGAAAAACTGTTTTTT. It codes for CASSIGATNEKLFF.

The rearrangement uses TRBV5-5 and TRBJ2-3; 8 nucleotides align to TRBD1. CDR1 and CDR2 (germline): SGHKS, YYEKEE (reference sequence). J gave up 2 bases and V 4 bases, and 9 bases lay outside the gene matches. CDR3 length: 16 residues. The CDR3 is CASSQRQGRFTDTQYF. DNA for the CDR3: TGTGCCAGCAGCCAAAGACAGGGGCGGTTCACAGATACGCAGTATTTT.

The chain uses TRBV6-6 and TRBJ2-2; 7 nucleotides match TRBD1. Germline values: CDR1 MNHNY, CDR2 SVGAGI (reference sequence). There are 14 residues in the CDR3. With 7 bases clipped from V and 2 bases from J, the junction kept 4 bases outside the gene matches. The CDR3 sequence: CASKRDSNTGELFF. The DNA for the CDR3 is TGTGCCAGCAAGAGGGACAGTAACACCGGGGAGCTGTTTTTT.

In its sample, this clone was seen a few times. The V gene is TRBV7-2, the J gene TRBJ1-6, with D possibly matching TRBD1 (5 bases). Germline V gene data show CDR1 as SGHTA and CDR2 as FQGNSA. V was cut by 5 bases and J by 7 bases, with 15 bases left in between. The CDR3 totals 15 residues. The CDR3: CASSLWGTQNSPLHF. In DNA form, the CDR3 reads TGTGCCAGCAGCCTATGGGGGACTCAGAATTCACCCCTCCACTTT.

The rearrangement joins TRBV6-6 to TRBJ1-2, with 9 positions matching TRBD1. The CDR3 extends over 14 amino acids. Germline V gives CDR1 MNHNY, CDR2 SVGAGI (reference sequence). V shed 6 bases and J 5 bases; nucleotides not matched to a gene: 7. This CDR3 reads CASRPGQGEYGYTF. CDR3 nucleotide sequence: TGTGCCAGCAGACCGGGACAGGGAGAATATGGCTACACCTTC.

This rearrangement joins TRBV28 to TRBJ2-2; 9 bases are shared with TRBD1. V was pared by 4 bases and J by 3 bases, with 18 bases of the junction left unmatched. The CDR3 is 20 residues long. Per the germline V gene, CDR1 is MDHEN and CDR2 is SYDVKM. Here the CDR3 reads CASSSHLGTGKSLDTGELFF. DNA for the CDR3: TGTGCCAGCAGTTCTCATCTCGGGACAGGGAAGTCGCTCGACACCGGGGAGCTGTTTTTT.